What follows are 31 T cell receptor beta chains derived from one specimen sequenced in a study of T cell repertoires in cytomegalovirus infection. TCRdb redid the calling of the reads with MiXCR, one entry per CDR3 protein. The top ten clones hold around 6.9% of a sample with 200,000 to 300,000 distinct CDR3 sequences, about 5.9% of them seen once. Sequenced input: PBMCs. These receptors all stem from a human donor in good health (CMV status not recorded). Some clones in this sample may be carry-over from other donors' samples.

J is TRBJ1-2 and V is TRBV20-1; D remains ambiguous. V lost 0 bases to trimming and J lost 8 bases, with 19 bases between them. Germline V gene data show CDR1 as DFQATT and CDR2 as SNEGSKA (reference sequence). The CDR3 spans 15 residues. The CDR3 coding sequence is TGCAGTGCTAGAGATCTAACGGGCGTTGGTTTCGGCTACACCTTC. Protein: CSARDLTGVGFGYTF.

The sample holds many counts of this clonotype. The chain combines TRBV29-1 with TRBJ2-1; D is undetermined. V dropped 5 bases and J dropped 1 base, with 12 bases sitting between them. The CDR3 loop spans 14 amino acids. Looked up from germline, CDR1 is SQVTM and CDR2 is ANQGSEA. The CDR3 DNA is TGCAGCGTTCCGCCTGACCGTTCCTACAATGAGCAGTTCTTC. It specifies CSVPPDRSYNEQFF.

This clonotype showed up many times. The chain has TRBV28 and TRBJ2-1, with TRBD2 as a possible D gene (6 bases). The CDR3 covers 18 residues. Deletions cut 3 bases from V and 2 bases from J, with 20 bases between. Germline V gene sequence: CDR1 MDHEN, CDR2 SYDVKM. The CDR3 spells CASSFPARGSATYNEQFF. Written as DNA, the CDR3 is TGTGCCAGCAGTTTCCCAGCTCGGGGGTCGGCAACCTACAATGAGCAGTTCTTC.

This clonotype appeared many times. This chain links TRBV6-1 with TRBJ1-4, with 7 positions matching TRBD1. The V segment lost 3 bases and the J segment 4 bases; nucleotides outside the gene matches: 8. Per the germline V gene, CDR1 is MNHNS and CDR2 is SASEGT. This CDR3 has 16 amino acids. CDR3 sequence (DNA): TGTGCCAGCAGTGACCGCCTCCGGGACAGTAATGAAAAACTGTTTTTT. Encoded protein: CASSDRLRDSNEKLFF.

The V call is TRBV5-1, the J call TRBJ2-2; 7 bases map to TRBD2. The germline V gene has CDR1 SGHRS and CDR2 YFSETQ. The CDR3 length is 14 residues. The junction had 3 bases not matched to a gene; V was cut back by 7 bases and J by 0 bases. The CDR3 bases are TGCGCCAGCGCCAGCGGGACGAACACCGGGGAGCTGTTTTTT. It specifies CASASGTNTGELFF. The whole variable domain, filled in from reference TRBV5-1 and TRBJ2-2, reads KAGVTQTPRYLIKTRGQQVTLSCSPISGHRSVSWYQQTPGQGLQFLFEYFSETQRNKGNFPGRFSGRQFSNSRSEMNVSTLELGDSALYLCASASGTNTGELFFGEGSRLTVL.

In its sample, this clonotype was seen many times. The chain has TRBV20-1 and TRBJ2-7; TRBD1 aligns across 8 bases. The CDR3 is 17 amino acids. In germline, CDR1 is DFQATT, CDR2 SNEGSKA (reference sequence). V lost 3 bases and J lost 2; bases outside the gene matches: 15. In DNA, the CDR3 is TGCAGTGCTAGGGTGGGGACAGGAGGATTTCCAACCTACGAGCAGTACTTC. This sequence encodes CSARVGTGGFPTYEQYF.

This clonotype has at least ten counts. The V and J genes are TRBV12-3 or TRBV12-4 and TRBJ2-5; D is perhaps TRBD1 or TRBD2 (8 bases each). Between the trimmed V and J ends, which lost 5 bases and 4 bases, there was a span of 17 bases. The CDR3 contains 15 residues. The CDR3 region has the DNA TGTGCCAGCAGTAGATCGGGGGGGACAGGAGAGACCCAGTACTTC. Protein product: CASSRSGGTGETQYF.

This clonotype has a count of ten or more. V is TRBV7-2 and J is TRBJ1-1, with TRBD1 as a possible D gene (5 bases). This CDR3 has 13 amino acids. Germline V gives CDR1 SGHTA, CDR2 FQGNSA. Trimming pared 5 bases from V and 8 bases from J, leaving 15 bases between. CDR3 nucleotides: TGTGCCAGCAGCGTCTCCCCAGGGTTGGAAGCTTTCTTT. Translated: CASSVSPGLEAFF. Full variable domain (outside the CDR3, taken from reference TRBV7-2 and TRBJ1-1): GAGVSQSPSNKVTEKGKDVELRCDPISGHTALYWYRQSLGQGLEFLIYFQGNSAPDKSGLPSDRFSAERTGGSVSTLTIQRTQQEDSAVYLCASSVSPGLEAFFGQGTRLTVV.

This clonotype was observed at least ten times. The rearrangement joins TRBV7-2 to TRBJ2-7; tentatively, D is TRBD1 (5 bases). The CDR3 is 15 residues long. Germline V gene lookup returns CDR1 SGHTA and CDR2 FQGNSA. Between the trimmed V and J ends, which lost 2 bases and 0 bases, there was a span of 11 bases. The CDR3 protein is CASSLPTGTSYEQYF. CDR3 DNA sequence: TGTGCCAGCAGCTTACCAACAGGTACCTCCTACGAGCAGTACTTC. Full variable domain (missing parts from reference TRBV7-2 and TRBJ2-7): GAGVSQSPSNKVTEKGKDVELRCDPISGHTALYWYRQSLGQGLEFLIYFQGNSAPDKSGLPSDRFSAERTGGSVSTLTIQRTQQEDSAVYLCASSLPTGTSYEQYFGPGTRLTVT.

This clonotype was counted at least ten times. The chain is built from TRBV12-3 or TRBV12-4 and TRBJ1-1; a weak D match, TRBD1 (6 bases). The CDR3 covers 16 residues. V gave up 3 bases and J gave up 5 bases, with 19 bases separating them. DNA of the CDR3: TGTGCCAGCAGTTTGCGGAGGGGGGACCCCAGGACTGAAGCTTTCTTT. It specifies CASSLRRGDPRTEAFF.

This clonotype appeared many times. The rearrangement joins TRBV12-3 or TRBV12-4 to TRBJ1-1, with D tentatively TRBD1 (5 bases). The V gene lost 8 bases and the J gene lost 3 bases, with 7 bases spanning the gap. The CDR3 runs 11 residues. CDR3 nucleotides: TGTGCCAGCCTAGGGGACACTGAAGCTTTCTTT. This gives the protein CASLGDTEAFF.

In its sample, this clonotype was seen many times. The chain couples TRBV28 to TRBJ2-3; 8 nucleotides agree with TRBD1. CDR1 and CDR2 (germline): MDHEN, SYDVKM. The CDR3 sequence is 16 residues long. Trimming at V came to 3 bases and at J to 4 bases, leaving 9 bases not matched to a gene. CDR3 in DNA: TGTGCCAGCAGTTTCACCGGGACAGGAGACCCAGATACGCAGTATTTT. This translates into CASSFTGTGDPDTQYF.

This sequence joins TRBV27 and TRBJ1-1, with D possibly matching TRBD1 (5 bases). V was cut by 5 bases and J by 1 base, with 17 bases left in between. The CDR3 runs 16 residues. The germline gives CDR1 MNHEY, CDR2 SMNVEV (reference sequence). The CDR3 protein is CASSPMAGTGNTEAFF. The CDR3 DNA sequence: TGTGCCAGCAGTCCCATGGCCGGGACTGGGAACACTGAAGCTTTCTTT.

This clonotype was recorded at least ten times. The rearrangement joins TRBV10-3 to TRBJ1-2; a weak D match, TRBD1 (5 bases). Trimming removed 0 bases at V and 4 bases at J, with 9 bases between. In germline, CDR1 is ENHRY, CDR2 SYGVKD. The CDR3 runs to 14 residues. DNA of the CDR3: TGTGCCATCAGTGAGTCCGACAGTTCCTATGGCTACACCTTC. Translation: CAISESDSSYGYTF.

This clonotype turned up a few times. This chain connects TRBV30 to TRBJ2-7; D call uncertain. This CDR3 has 11 amino acids. The ends were cut back, 4 bases at V and 4 bases at J, with 8 bases in the middle. Germline CDR1 is GTSNPN and CDR2 is SVGIG (reference sequence). The CDR3 loop reads CAWTWGYEQYF. The CDR3 coding sequence is TGTGCCTGGACCTGGGGATACGAGCAGTACTTC.

This clonotype was seen many times. The chain combines TRBV20-1 with TRBJ2-2, with TRBD2 matching over 10 bases. The trim removed 6 bases at V and 6 bases at J, leaving 1 base unmatched. The CDR3 length is 12 residues. The germline V gene has CDR1 DFQATT and CDR2 SNEGSKA (reference sequence). CDR3 in DNA: TGCAGTGCAAGCGGGGGGGCCGGGGAGCTGTTTTTT. The encoded protein is CSASGGAGELFF.

Many counts were recorded for this clonotype. This chain connects TRBV28 to TRBJ2-7; D tentatively fits TRBD1 or TRBD2 (5 bases each). CDR1 and CDR2 (germline): MDHEN, SYDVKM. V gave up 6 bases and J gave up 2 bases, with 17 bases separating them. The CDR3 runs 15 residues. The DNA of the CDR3 is TGTGCCAGCAGCCTGAGGGGCGAATTCCCCTACGAGCAGTACTTC. As protein: CASSLRGEFPYEQYF.

Only a few counts were recorded for this clonotype. The rearrangement joins TRBV30 to TRBJ1-2; possible D gene TRBD1, 6 bases. The CDR3 runs 15 residues. Germline loops: CDR1 GTSNPN, CDR2 SVGIG (reference sequence). V dropped 2 bases and J dropped 0 bases, with 13 bases sitting between them. The CDR3 nucleotides are TGTGCCTGGAGTCCGGGGACACCTGCTAACTATGGCTACACCTTC. Translating it yields CAWSPGTPANYGYTF.

This clonotype showed up many times. V usage is TRBV4-3 and J usage is TRBJ1-5, with D possibly matching TRBD1 (5 bases). Germline CDR1 reads LGHNA; CDR2 reads YSLEER. V lost 0 bases and J 3 bases, leaving 9 bases between the germline ends. This CDR3 spans 15 amino acids. CDR3 region: CASSQEEGNNQPQHF. The CDR3 DNA sequence: TGCGCCAGCAGCCAAGAGGAGGGGAACAATCAGCCCCAGCATTTT.

This clonotype was seen at least ten times. The genes are TRBV29-1 and TRBJ1-3; 8 bases map to TRBD1. The CDR3 loop spans 12 amino acids. Trimming cost V 7 bases and J 2 bases; bases outside gene matches: 1. CDR1 SQVTM and CDR2 ANQGSEA come from the germline V gene. CDR3 nucleotide sequence: TGCAGCGCGACAGGGGCTGGAAACACCATATATTTT. The encoded protein is CSATGAGNTIYF.

Ten or more counts support this clonotype. J is TRBJ1-2 and V is TRBV7-2; TRBD1 might be the D (6 bases). Trimming removed 1 base at V and 13 bases at J, with 19 bases between. Germline-derived CDR1 and CDR2 are SGHTA and FQGNSA. This CDR3 is 14 amino acids long. The CDR3 DNA reads TGTGCCAGCAGCTTAGAAGGACAGCCGCAAATGCTCACCTTC. Translating it yields CASSLEGQPQMLTF.

The V gene is TRBV28, the J gene TRBJ1-2; no firm D call. Trimming left V 4 bases short and J 0 bases short, with 9 bases between. The germline gives CDR1 MDHEN, CDR2 SYDVKM. This CDR3 spans 14 amino acids. CDR3 DNA sequence: TGTGCCAGCAGTTCTCCCGCAGCTAACTATGGCTACACCTTC. The encoded protein is CASSSPAANYGYTF.

At least ten counts were recorded for this clonotype. The V call is TRBV7-2, the J call TRBJ2-2, with D uncertain. This CDR3 contains 15 residues. V was cut by 0 bases and J by 2 bases, with 7 bases left in between. CDR1 is SGHTA and CDR2 is FQGNSA in the germline V gene. The CDR3 DNA follows: TGTGCCAGCAGCTTAGCCGGGTTTAACACCGGGGAGCTGTTTTTT. Amino acids: CASSLAGFNTGELFF.

This clonotype was counted ten times or more. V and J are TRBV20-1 and TRBJ2-5; D possibly corresponds to TRBD1 (6 bases). Germline V gene sequence: CDR1 DFQATT, CDR2 SNEGSKA (reference sequence). The CDR3 is made up of 12 amino acids. Trimming removed 3 bases at V and 4 bases at J, with 9 bases between. In nucleotides, the CDR3 is TGCAGTGCTAGTTTCAGGGGAGAGACCCAGTACTTC. It codes for CSASFRGETQYF.

V and J are TRBV13 and TRBJ2-7, with TRBD1 as a possible D gene (6 bases). The CDR3 runs to 12 residues. Looked up from germline, CDR1 is PRHDT and CDR2 is FYEKMQ (reference sequence). Trimming removed 7 bases at V and 6 bases at J, with 13 bases between. The CDR3 here is CASTKLGGEQYF. CDR3 in DNA: TGTGCCAGCACCAAACTAGGGGGCGAGCAGTACTTC. Drawing the rest from reference TRBV13 and TRBJ2-7, the complete variable domain is AAGVIQSPRHLIKEKRETATLKCYPIPRHDTVYWYQQGPGQDPQFLISFYEKMQSDKGSIPDRFSAQQFSDYHSELNMSSLELGDSALYFCASTKLGGEQYFGPGTRLTVT.

This clonotype came up a few times. V usage is TRBV20-1 and J usage is TRBJ1-5; D may be TRBD1 (5 bases). The CDR3 consists of 13 residues. Germline loops: CDR1 DFQATT, CDR2 SNEGSKA (reference sequence). V was clipped by 5 bases and J by 0 bases, with 8 bases between them. For the CDR3, the DNA is TGCAGTGCTGGGGGTGATAGCAATCAGCCCCAGCATTTT. Translating gives CSAGGDSNQPQHF.

This clonotype was recorded many times. The genes are TRBV6-2 or TRBV6-3 and TRBJ1-1; D not resolved. Germline V gene sequence: CDR1 MNHEY, CDR2 SVGEGT. Trimming shortened V by 7 bases and J by 3 bases, and 12 bases separated the two germline ends. The CDR3 length is 13 residues. The CDR3 DNA reads TGTGCCAGCAACCCGCGTAGGCACACTGAAGCTTTCTTT. It specifies CASNPRRHTEAFF.

The chain has TRBV28 and TRBJ1-2; D is uncertain. The CDR3 spans 15 residues. The germline V and J ends were trimmed by 6 bases and 0 bases, with 14 bases remaining between them. Germline CDR1 reads MDHEN; CDR2 reads SYDVKM. This chain's CDR3 is CASSRPGTTNYGYTF. The CDR3 nucleotides read TGTGCCAGCAGCCGTCCGGGTACTACTAACTATGGCTACACCTTC.

In its sample, this clonotype was seen many times. The V and J genes are TRBV20-1 and TRBJ2-2, with TRBD1 matching over 7 bases. With V trimmed by 6 bases and J by 4 bases, 11 bases remained unmatched. The length of the CDR3 is 15 residues. Germline V gene sequence: CDR1 DFQATT, CDR2 SNEGSKA (reference sequence). The CDR3 region has the DNA TGCAGTGCCACCGAATGGGGACAGTCCACCGGGGAGCTGTTTTTT. Its protein is CSATEWGQSTGELFF.

This clonotype was counted ten times or more. In nucleotides, the CDR3 is TGTGCCAGCAGCTTAGTATTGAGGGGTAGCACAGATACGCAGTATTTT. It translates to CASSLVLRGSTDTQYF. The J gene is TRBJ2-3, the V gene TRBV7-2; either TRBD1 or TRBD2 may supply D (5 bases each). CDR1 and CDR2 from the germline V gene are SGHTA and FQGNSA. Trimming stripped 1 base from V and 0 bases from J, with 11 bases between. This CDR3 has 16 amino acids.

Ten or more counts support this clonotype. The gene calls are TRBV29-1 and TRBJ2-1; D is unclear. V was shortened by 5 bases and J by 6 bases, with 11 bases between the two germline ends. CDR1 is SQVTM and CDR2 is ANQGSEA in the germline V gene. There are 12 residues in the CDR3. The CDR3 loop is CSVPFISNEQFF. The CDR3 bases are TGCAGCGTTCCCTTTATAAGCAATGAGCAGTTCTTC.